This T cell receptor (beta chain) was captured in a study of somatic mutations in cytotoxic T cells in rheumatoid arthritis. Overall study results and limits: Slight underrepresentation of TRBV07 in rheumatoid arthritis patients was not adjusted for multiple comparisons. Exceedance of 20% of CD8+ cells by the largest CD8+ clone occurred in about an eighth of the roughly 65 patients.

Germline loops: CDR1 DFQATT, CDR2 SNEGSKA (reference sequence). The CDR3 contains 10 residues. V was pared by 6 bases and J by 8 bases, with 8 bases between. Comments on this clone: The antigen is undetermined.

Libraries were prepared by immunoSEQ multiplex PCR; TCRdb keeps only in-frame clonotypes and omits some of them. The sample lists under 35,000 clones, around 87% occurring once. This TCR derives from an adult with rheumatoid arthritis. Source material: CD8+ T cells sorted from blood. V and J are TRBV20-1 and TRBJ2-1; D is possibly TRBD1 (5 bases). In DNA, the CDR3 is TGCAGTGCCCTCAGGGATGAGCAGTTCTTC. Encoded protein: CSALRDEQFF.